The TCR beta chain under discussion was sequenced for a study of identical twins. Via MiXCR, TCRdb re-called the 5' RACE reads, giving one row per CDR3 protein. The repertoire holds 430,000 or so distinct CDR3 sequences, with 20% to 25% as singletons. Everyone who donated was a healthy Caucasian. V was shortened by 4 bases and J by 3 bases, with 16 bases between the two germline ends. The CDR3 sequence is 14 residues long. Germline CDR1 reads DFQATT; CDR2 reads SNEGSKA (reference sequence). These data also featured in a second study, about T cells expressing NK-cell markers.

Sequenced input: CD4+ T cells sorted from blood. The clonotype was recovered from a woman between 18 and 30 years old in good health. The chain couples TRBV20-1 to TRBJ2-7, with a possible D match to TRBD2 (6 bases). The CDR3 DNA is TGCAGTGCTAAGAGGTTAGCGGAAAACTACGAGCAGTACTTC. Translated, it gives CSAKRLAENYEQYF.